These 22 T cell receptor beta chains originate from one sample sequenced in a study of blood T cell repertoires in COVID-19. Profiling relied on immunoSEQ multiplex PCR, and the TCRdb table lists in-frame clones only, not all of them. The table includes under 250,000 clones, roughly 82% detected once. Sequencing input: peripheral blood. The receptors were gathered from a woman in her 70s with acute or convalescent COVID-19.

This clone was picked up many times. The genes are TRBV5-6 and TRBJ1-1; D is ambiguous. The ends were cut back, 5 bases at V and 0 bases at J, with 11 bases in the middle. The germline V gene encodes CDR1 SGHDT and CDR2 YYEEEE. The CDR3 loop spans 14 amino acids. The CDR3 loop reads CASSYVSVNTEAFF. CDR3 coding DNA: TGTGCCAGCAGTTACGTCTCGGTGAACACTGAAGCTTTCTTT.

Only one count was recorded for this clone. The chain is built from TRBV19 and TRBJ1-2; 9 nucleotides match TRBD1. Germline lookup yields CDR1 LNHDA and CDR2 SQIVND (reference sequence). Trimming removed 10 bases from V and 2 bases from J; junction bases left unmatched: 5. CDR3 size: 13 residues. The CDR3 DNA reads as TGTGCCAACACGGACAGGGGAAACTATGGCTACACCTTC. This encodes CANTDRGNYGYTF.

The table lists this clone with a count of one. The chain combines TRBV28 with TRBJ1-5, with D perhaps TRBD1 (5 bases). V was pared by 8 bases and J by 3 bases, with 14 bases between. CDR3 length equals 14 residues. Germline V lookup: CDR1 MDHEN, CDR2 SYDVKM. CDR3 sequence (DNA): TGTGCCAGCCTTCTTGGAGGGACCAATCAGCCCCAGCATTTT. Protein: CASLLGGTNQPQHF.

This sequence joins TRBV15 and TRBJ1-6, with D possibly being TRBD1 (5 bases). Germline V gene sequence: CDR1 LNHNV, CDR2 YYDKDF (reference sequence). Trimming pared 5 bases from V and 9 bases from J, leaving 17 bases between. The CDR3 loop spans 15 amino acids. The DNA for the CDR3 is TGTGCCACCAGCGTCGGGCAGGGAAATTTTTCACCCCTCCACTTT. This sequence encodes CATSVGQGNFSPLHF.

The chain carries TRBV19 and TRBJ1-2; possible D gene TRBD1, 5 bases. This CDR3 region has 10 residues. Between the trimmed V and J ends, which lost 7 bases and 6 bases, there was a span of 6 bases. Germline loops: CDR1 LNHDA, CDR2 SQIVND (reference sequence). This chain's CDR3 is CASIGDGYTF. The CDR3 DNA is TGTGCCAGTATAGGGGATGGCTACACCTTC.

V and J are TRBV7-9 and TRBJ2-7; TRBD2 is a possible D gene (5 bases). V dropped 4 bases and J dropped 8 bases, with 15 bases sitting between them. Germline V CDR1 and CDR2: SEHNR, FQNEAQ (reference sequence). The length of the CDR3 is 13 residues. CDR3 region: CASSSSELVQQYF. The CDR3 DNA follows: TGTGCCAGCAGCTCCTCCGAACTAGTTCAGCAGTACTTC.

The CDR3 DNA sequence: TGTGCCAGCTCACCTACCAGGGGAGAGGGCACTGAAGCTTTCTTT. Protein: CASSPTRGEGTEAFF. The chain employs TRBV18 and TRBJ1-1; D is perhaps TRBD1 (6 bases). CDR3 length: 15 amino acids. V was trimmed by 3 bases and J by 4 bases, leaving 15 bases between them. Germline-derived CDR1 and CDR2 are KGHSH and LQKENI.

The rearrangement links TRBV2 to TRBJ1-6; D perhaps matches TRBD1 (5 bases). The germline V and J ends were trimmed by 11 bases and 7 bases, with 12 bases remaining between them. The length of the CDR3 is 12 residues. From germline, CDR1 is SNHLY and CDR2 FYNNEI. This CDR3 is CAHQGGNSPLHF. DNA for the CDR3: TGTGCCCACCAGGGAGGGAATTCACCCCTCCACTTT.

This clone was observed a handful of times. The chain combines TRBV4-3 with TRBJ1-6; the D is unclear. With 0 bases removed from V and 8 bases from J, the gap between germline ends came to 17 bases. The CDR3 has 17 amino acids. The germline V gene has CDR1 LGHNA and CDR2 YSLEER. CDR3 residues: CASSQDGIGRNHSPLHF. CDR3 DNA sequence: TGCGCCAGCAGCCAAGACGGGATCGGACGGAATCATTCACCCCTCCACTTT.

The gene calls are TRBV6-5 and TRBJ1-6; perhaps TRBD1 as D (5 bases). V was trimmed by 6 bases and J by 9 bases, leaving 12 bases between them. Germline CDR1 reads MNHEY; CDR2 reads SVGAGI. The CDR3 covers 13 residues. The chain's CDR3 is CASRDSSASPLHF. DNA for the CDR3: TGTGCCAGCAGAGACAGTTCGGCTTCACCCCTCCACTTT.

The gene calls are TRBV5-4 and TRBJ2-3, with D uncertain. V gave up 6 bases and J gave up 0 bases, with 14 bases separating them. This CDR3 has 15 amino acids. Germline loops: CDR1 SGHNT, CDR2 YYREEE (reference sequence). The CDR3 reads CASNYPRGSTDTQYF. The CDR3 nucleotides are TGTGCCAGCAACTACCCGAGAGGAAGCACAGATACGCAGTATTTT.

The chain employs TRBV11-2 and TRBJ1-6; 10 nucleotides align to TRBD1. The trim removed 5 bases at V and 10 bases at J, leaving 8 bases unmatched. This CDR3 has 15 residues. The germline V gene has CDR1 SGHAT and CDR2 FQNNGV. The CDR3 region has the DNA TGTGCCAGCAGCCGACAGGGGGCATTGATGTCACCCCTCCACTTT. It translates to CASSRQGALMSPLHF.

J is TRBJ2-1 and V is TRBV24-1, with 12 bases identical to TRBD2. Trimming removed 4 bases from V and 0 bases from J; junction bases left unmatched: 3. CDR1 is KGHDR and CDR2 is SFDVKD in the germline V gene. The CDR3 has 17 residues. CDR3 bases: TGTGCCACCAGTGACTGGACTAGCGGGGACTCCTACAATGAGCAGTTCTTC. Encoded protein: CATSDWTSGDSYNEQFF.

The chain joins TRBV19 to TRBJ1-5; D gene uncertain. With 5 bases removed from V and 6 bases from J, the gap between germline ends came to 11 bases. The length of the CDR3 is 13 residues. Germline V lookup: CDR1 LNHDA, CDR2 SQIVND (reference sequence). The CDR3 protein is CASSEGSGQPQHF. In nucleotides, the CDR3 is TGTGCCAGTAGTGAGGGATCGGGTCAGCCCCAGCATTTT.

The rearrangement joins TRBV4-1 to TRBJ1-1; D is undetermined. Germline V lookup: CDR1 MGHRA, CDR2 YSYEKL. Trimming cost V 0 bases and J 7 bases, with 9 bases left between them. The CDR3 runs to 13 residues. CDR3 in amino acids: CASSQDRTSEAFF. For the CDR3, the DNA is TGCGCCAGCAGCCAAGACAGGACTAGTGAAGCTTTCTTT.

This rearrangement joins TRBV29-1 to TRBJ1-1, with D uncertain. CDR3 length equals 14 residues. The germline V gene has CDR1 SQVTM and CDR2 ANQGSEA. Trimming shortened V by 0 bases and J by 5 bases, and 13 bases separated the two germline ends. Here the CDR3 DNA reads TGCAGCGTTGAAGATCCACGGGTGAGGACTGAAGCTTTCTTT. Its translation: CSVEDPRVRTEAFF.

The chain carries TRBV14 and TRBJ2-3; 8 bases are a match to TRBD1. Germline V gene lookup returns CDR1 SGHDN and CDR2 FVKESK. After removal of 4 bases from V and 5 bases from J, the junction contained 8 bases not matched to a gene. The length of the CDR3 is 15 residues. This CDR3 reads CASSRFGTGRDTQYF. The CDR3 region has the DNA TGTGCCAGCAGCCGCTTCGGGACAGGCCGAGATACGCAGTATTTT.

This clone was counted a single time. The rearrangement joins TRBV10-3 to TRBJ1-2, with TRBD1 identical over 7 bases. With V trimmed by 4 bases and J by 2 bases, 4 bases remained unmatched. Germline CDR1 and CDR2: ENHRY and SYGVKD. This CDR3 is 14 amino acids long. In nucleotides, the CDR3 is TGTGCCATCAGTGCGACAGGGCAGAACTATGGCTACACCTTC. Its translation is CAISATGQNYGYTF.

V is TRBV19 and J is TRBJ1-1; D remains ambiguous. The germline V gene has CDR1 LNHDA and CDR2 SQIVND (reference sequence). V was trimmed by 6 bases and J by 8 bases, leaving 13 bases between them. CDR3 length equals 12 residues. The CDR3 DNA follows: TGTGCCAGTAGCCCCAGAAAAAGAGAAGCTTTCTTT. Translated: CASSPRKREAFF.

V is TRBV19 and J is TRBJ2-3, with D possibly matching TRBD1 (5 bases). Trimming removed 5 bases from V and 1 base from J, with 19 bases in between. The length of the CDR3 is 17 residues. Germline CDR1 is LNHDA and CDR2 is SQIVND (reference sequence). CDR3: CASSVSQAGIRTDTQYF. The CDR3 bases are TGTGCCAGTAGTGTCTCCCAGGCAGGGATCCGCACAGATACGCAGTATTTT.

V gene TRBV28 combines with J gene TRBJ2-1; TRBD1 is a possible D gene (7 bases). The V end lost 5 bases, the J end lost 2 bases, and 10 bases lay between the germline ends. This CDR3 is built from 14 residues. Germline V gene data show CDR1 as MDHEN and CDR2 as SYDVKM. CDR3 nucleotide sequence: TGTGCCAGCAGTCCAGGGGGGCCCTACAATGAGCAGTTCTTC. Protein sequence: CASSPGGPYNEQFF.

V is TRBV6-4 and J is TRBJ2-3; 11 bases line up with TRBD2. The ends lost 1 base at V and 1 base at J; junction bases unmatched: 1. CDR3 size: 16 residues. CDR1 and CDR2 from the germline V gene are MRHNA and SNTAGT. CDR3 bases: TGTGCCAGCAGTGACTTAGCGGGGGGGCGCACAGATACGCAGTATTTT. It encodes CASSDLAGGRTDTQYF.